The rows below give T cell receptor beta chains drawn from one sample of a study of T cell repertoires in cytomegalovirus infection. For these TCRs, the target antigens are not known. TCRdb redid the calling of the reads with MiXCR, one entry per CDR3 protein. The sample has around 100,000 distinct CDR3 sequences; roughly 40% are singletons. This material consisted of CD8+ T cells from cultured PBMCs, taken from culture after CMV antigen stimulation. The source is a human donor in good health (CMV status not recorded). Some clones in this sample may be carry-over from other donors' samples. The CDR3 runs from the conserved cysteine through the conserved F or W. The order of the fields is J gene, D gene, clone size, V gene, CDR3 protein, CDR3 DNA. The D gene is left open where the match is weak. Size values are once, few and many counts, or a class for expanded clones, and some rows have none.

j_call: TRBJ1-1
d_call: TRBD1
clone_size: NA
v_call: TRBV7-9
cdr3_aa: CASSFPTGGAAVNTEAFF
cdr3_nt: TGTGCCAGCAGCTTCCCGACAGGGGGCGCGGCGGTGAACACTGAAGCTTTCTTT

j_call: TRBJ2-7
d_call: NA
clone_size: NA
v_call: TRBV9
cdr3_aa: CASSVAPGAGEQYF
cdr3_nt: TGTGCCAGCAGCGTAGCTCCGGGGGCGGGTGAGCAGTACTTC

j_call: TRBJ2-1
d_call: NA
clone_size: NA
v_call: TRBV20-1
cdr3_aa: CSARRGNYNEQFF
cdr3_nt: TGCAGTGCTAGGAGGGGGAATTACAATGAGCAGTTCTTC

j_call: TRBJ2-2
d_call: TRBD1
clone_size: many
v_call: TRBV28
cdr3_aa: CASWLGTGGYTGELFF
cdr3_nt: TGTGCCAGCTGGCTCGGGACAGGGGGCTACACCGGGGAGCTGTTTTTT

j_call: TRBJ1-1
d_call: NA
clone_size: few
v_call: TRBV28
cdr3_aa: CASTYLLQGDGTEAFF
cdr3_nt: TGTGCCAGCACCTATCTGTTGCAGGGCGATGGAACTGAAGCTTTCTTT

j_call: TRBJ2-6
d_call: NA
clone_size: NA
v_call: TRBV2
cdr3_aa: CASSDLGFSGANVLTF
cdr3_nt: TGTGCCAGCAGTGATCTTGGGTTCTCTGGGGCCAACGTCCTGACTTTC

j_call: TRBJ2-1
d_call: NA
clone_size: few
v_call: TRBV12-3/TRBV12-4
cdr3_aa: CASRPTGNLNEQFF
cdr3_nt: TGTGCCAGCAGGCCAACAGGGAATCTGAATGAGCAGTTCTTC

j_call: TRBJ1-1
d_call: NA
clone_size: NA
v_call: TRBV20-1
cdr3_aa: CSARDVNPGPRGAEAFF
cdr3_nt: TGCAGTGCTAGAGATGTCAATCCGGGACCCCGAGGCGCTGAAGCTTTCTTT

j_call: TRBJ2-5
d_call: NA
clone_size: NA
v_call: TRBV28
cdr3_aa: CASSRDGEETQYF
cdr3_nt: TGTGCCAGCAGTCGGGACGGTGAAGAGACCCAGTACTTC

j_call: TRBJ2-1
d_call: NA
clone_size: NA
v_call: TRBV12-3/TRBV12-4
cdr3_aa: CASSSGDNSYNEQFF
cdr3_nt: TGTGCCAGCAGTTCTGGGGACAACTCCTACAATGAGCAGTTCTTC

j_call: TRBJ2-7
d_call: NA
clone_size: many
v_call: TRBV7-2
cdr3_aa: CASSLAQYGVGDEQYF
cdr3_nt: TGTGCCAGCAGCTTAGCGCAGTACGGAGTCGGGGACGAGCAGTACTTC